The present TCR beta chain was sequenced within a study of T cells in tuberculosis. Clones were read by immunoSEQ multiplex PCR, and TCRdb kept only the in-frame ones, dropping some. This sample yields 50,000 or so clones, of which roughly 87% are seen a single time; 21% belongs to the top ten. After thawing and overnight rest, PBMC were stained with GMM-loaded CD1B tetramer, viability dye and anti-CD3 for sorting. The CD1B tetramers carried C32 glucose monomycolate purified from Rhodococcus equi. Germline V gives CDR1 SQVTM, CDR2 ANQGSEA. This CDR3 has 14 residues. The germline V and J ends were trimmed by 7 bases and 5 bases, with 20 bases remaining between them.

The chain carries TRBV29-1 and TRBJ2-5; a weak D match, TRBD1 (7 bases). The receptor was isolated from an adult woman with latent tuberculosis. Specimen: CD1b-GMM tetramer-negative cells sorted from PBMCs. The CDR3 reads CSATPMTGTETQYF. CDR3 in DNA: TGCAGCGCCACGCCCATGACAGGGACTGAGACCCAGTACTTC.